What follows describes a single T cell receptor (beta chain). Original handling: From reference gene primer amplification, estimates of nucleated cell counts were derived. Using immunoSEQ multiplex PCR, the repertoire was profiled, and TCRdb retains in-frame clones only, with some absent. Clone size and the V and J calls come from that table; the DNA yielded D and trimming. The data contain about 110,000 clones, roughly 90% of them singletons. These data originate in a study of blood T cell repertoires in COVID-19. Turning to the study itself: Material from acute and convalescent COVID-19 was sourced from the United States, Italy and Spain.

The germline V gene encodes CDR1 MNHEY and CDR2 SVGAGI. V was trimmed by 5 bases and J by 3 bases, leaving 11 bases between them. The CDR3 totals 14 residues. The chain uses TRBV6-5 and TRBJ2-1; D is uncertain. Sequenced material: peripheral blood. The clonotype originates from a man in his forties with active or convalescent COVID-19. The CDR3 region has the DNA TGTGCCAGCAGTCCCCAGGCTATCTACAATGAGCAGTTCTTC. It codes for CASSPQAIYNEQFF.